This TCR beta chain was profiled in a study of Graves' ophthalmopathy and Graves' hyperthyroidism. The sequenced template was RNA, covering the TCR beta CDR3 region. Amplification began with first-round RT-PCR using HTBI primers, then second-round multiplex PCR was performed. In TCRdb, the multiplex PCR reads were re-called with MiXCR into one record per CDR3 protein. The data hold 1 million to 1.3 million distinct CDR3 sequences, with 35% to 40% observed a single time. Sequenced sample: peripheral blood or thyroid tissue (not recorded which). The TCR originated in an adult man with Graves' hyperthyroidism.

The DNA of the CDR3 is TGTGCCAGCAGCCAAGAGGGACAGGACTTGGGGGTTGAGCAGCCCCAGCATTTT. Translation gives CASSQEGQDLGVEQPQHF. The chain combines TRBV4-2 with TRBJ1-5, with 8 bases that match TRBD1. Germline assignment: CDR1 LGHNA and CDR2 YNFKEQ. The CDR3 covers 18 residues. V shed 0 bases and J 7 bases; nucleotides not matched to a gene: 14.